These T cell receptor beta chains were read from a single sample in a study of OX40 agonist ivuxolimab in advanced cancers. Profiled with immunoSEQ multiplex PCR; TCRdb holds only in-frame clones, not every one. The sample shows about 110,000 clones, more than 85% of them seen only once. Sequencing used CD4+ or CD8+ T cells sorted from blood, obtained in a trial of the OX40 agonist ivuxolimab. Source of these receptors: an adult with an advanced solid tumor such as melanoma, head and neck, liver or kidney cancer. The CDR3 runs from the conserved cysteine through the conserved F or W. Each record gives: V gene, J gene, D gene, clone size, CDR3 DNA, CDR3 protein. The D gene is left open where the match is weak. Size is stated for part of the rows, as once, few or many counts, or as a class when the clone is expanded.

V: TRBV2; J: TRBJ1-1; D: NA; size: NA; DNA: TGTGCCAGCAATCCTGGGACTAGCGGGACTGAAGCTTTCTTT; CDR3: CASNPGTSGTEAFF
V: TRBV18; J: TRBJ2-3; D: NA; size: NA; DNA: TGTGCCAGCTCAAGGGGGTTAGCCACAGATACGCAGTATTTT; CDR3: CASSRGLATDTQYF
V: TRBV2; J: TRBJ1-1; D: TRBD1; size: NA; DNA: TGTGCCAGCAATACAGGGACAGCTAACACTGAAGCTTTCTTT; CDR3: CASNTGTANTEAFF
V: TRBV2; J: TRBJ1-2; D: NA; size: NA; DNA: TGTGCCAGCAGTGAAGGGCTCCCGCCCTATGGCTACACCTTC; CDR3: CASSEGLPPYGYTF
V: TRBV5-1; J: TRBJ1-4; D: NA; size: once; DNA: TGCGCCAGCAGCCCAGACACATTTAATGAAAAACTGTTTTTT; CDR3: CASSPDTFNEKLFF
V: TRBV6-5; J: TRBJ2-7; D: TRBD1; size: NA; DNA: TGTGCCAGCAGAACAGGGGATCGCGAGCAGTACTTC; CDR3: CASRTGDREQYF
V: TRBV11-2; J: TRBJ2-5; D: TRBD2; size: once; DNA: TGTGCCAGCGGGCTTGCTAGCGGGGGCCTAGGGGAGACCCAGTACTTC; CDR3: CASGLASGGLGETQYF
V: TRBV5-5; J: TRBJ2-5; D: NA; size: NA; DNA: TGTGCCAGCAGCTCGTCCGGGGGCTTCGGGACCCAGTACTTC; CDR3: CASSSSGGFGTQYF
V: TRBV19; J: TRBJ2-2; D: NA; size: NA; DNA: TGTGCCAGTAGTATCCTCCCACCCGGGGGCCCCGGGGAGCTGTTTTTT; CDR3: CASSILPPGGPGELFF
V: TRBV7-9; J: TRBJ2-1; D: NA; size: once; DNA: TGTGCCAGCAGCTCCGGGCGGTACGATGAGCAGTTCTTC; CDR3: CASSSGRYDEQFF
V: TRBV5-1; J: TRBJ2-2; D: TRBD2; size: NA; DNA: TGCGCCAGCAGCTTGATGGGACTAGCTTCGACCGGGGAGCTGTTTTTT; CDR3: CASSLMGLASTGELFF
V: TRBV5-1; J: TRBJ1-6; D: NA; size: NA; DNA: TGCGCCAGCACCCCGGGAAGTAGGGATTCACCCCTCCACTTT; CDR3: CASTPGSRDSPLHF
V: TRBV27; J: TRBJ2-7; D: NA; size: NA; DNA: TGTGCCAGCAGTTTTTCGGGACCCAACAACTACGAGCAGTACTTC; CDR3: CASSFSGPNNYEQYF
V: TRBV4-2; J: TRBJ2-2; D: TRBD2; size: NA; DNA: TGTGCCAGCAGCCGGCGGGGGGATGACACCGGGGAGCTGTTTTTT; CDR3: CASSRRGDDTGELFF
V: TRBV11-2; J: TRBJ2-5; D: TRBD1; size: NA; DNA: TGTGCCAGCAGCTTAGGGGACAGGGGGCAAGAGACCCAGTACTTC; CDR3: CASSLGDRGQETQYF
V: TRBV6-6; J: TRBJ1-1; D: NA; size: NA; DNA: TGTGCCAGCAGTTCCGAGTCGCACACTGAAGCTTTCTTT; CDR3: CASSSESHTEAFF
V: TRBV19; J: TRBJ1-1; D: TRBD1; size: NA; DNA: TGTGCCAGTAGTATTCGACAGGGGGAGGGCACTGAAGCTTTCTTT; CDR3: CASSIRQGEGTEAFF
V: TRBV5-1; J: TRBJ2-1; D: NA; size: few; DNA: TGCGCCAGCAGCCCAGGGGAGGAGCAGTTCTTC; CDR3: CASSPGEEQFF
V: TRBV6-1; J: TRBJ2-1; D: NA; size: NA; DNA: TGTGCCAGCTTGAGAAGCAGGGGAGGTGATGAGCAGTTCTTC; CDR3: CASLRSRGGDEQFF
V: TRBV4-1; J: TRBJ2-3; D: NA; size: NA; DNA: TGCGCCAGCAGCGGAATAGGGGGGGGCAAGGTGGTAGATACGCAGTATTTT; CDR3: CASSGIGGGKVVDTQYF
V: TRBV5-4; J: TRBJ2-7; D: NA; size: NA; DNA: TGTGCCAGCAGCTTTTTTGGGGGCTACGAGCAGTACTTC; CDR3: CASSFFGGYEQYF
V: TRBV19; J: TRBJ2-7; D: NA; size: NA; DNA: TGTGCCAGTAGTCCCCGCCGGGCCGACGAGCAGTACTTC; CDR3: CASSPRRADEQYF
V: TRBV7-3; J: TRBJ1-1; D: NA; size: NA; DNA: TGTGCCAGCAGCCCGAGCCCGGGAGTAACTGAAGCTTTCTTT; CDR3: CASSPSPGVTEAFF
V: TRBV7-6; J: TRBJ2-7; D: NA; size: once; DNA: TGTGCCAGCAGCCGCGCCCCCGAATCCTTCTACGAGCAGTACTTC; CDR3: CASSRAPESFYEQYF
V: TRBV6-1; J: TRBJ2-7; D: TRBD2; size: NA; DNA: TGTGCCAGCAGGTCTAGCGGACCCTACGAGCAGTACTTC; CDR3: CASRSSGPYEQYF
V: TRBV6-1; J: TRBJ2-5; D: NA; size: NA; DNA: TGTGCCAGCAGTGTTCGACTGACACAAGAGACCCAGTACTTC; CDR3: CASSVRLTQETQYF
V: TRBV10-3; J: TRBJ2-2; D: NA; size: NA; DNA: TGTGCCATCAGTGGCGGCGGCAACACCGGGGAGCTGTTTTTT; CDR3: CAISGGGNTGELFF
V: TRBV20-1; J: TRBJ2-1; D: NA; size: NA; DNA: TGCAGTGCCAGAGTGGTCAATGAGCAGTTCTTC; CDR3: CSARVVNEQFF
V: TRBV6-5; J: TRBJ1-5; D: NA; size: NA; DNA: TGTGCCAGCAGTCTGGACAGTAGCAATCAGCCCCAGCATTTT; CDR3: CASSLDSSNQPQHF
V: TRBV7-9; J: TRBJ2-5; D: TRBD1; size: NA; DNA: TGTGCCAGCAGCCTACAGGGGGCGAGGGAGACCCAGTACTTC; CDR3: CASSLQGARETQYF
V: TRBV11-2; J: TRBJ1-2; D: TRBD1; size: NA; DNA: TGTGCCAGCAGCCCGGGGACAGACTATGGCTACACCTTC; CDR3: CASSPGTDYGYTF
V: TRBV18; J: TRBJ1-3; D: NA; size: NA; DNA: TGTGCCAGCTCACCACCGACTTCAACCATTTTGGGAAACACCATATATTTT; CDR3: CASSPPTSTILGNTIYF
V: TRBV2; J: TRBJ2-5; D: TRBD2; size: NA; DNA: TGTGCCAGCAGTGAGGAGAGGGAGGGCCTGTATTCCCAGTACTTC; CDR3: CASSEEREGLYSQYF
V: TRBV19; J: TRBJ2-7; D: NA; size: NA; DNA: TGTGCCAGTAGTCCCATTCCGAGGGCGGCCGAGCAGTACTTC; CDR3: CASSPIPRAAEQYF
V: TRBV5-1; J: TRBJ1-3; D: NA; size: NA; DNA: TGCGCCAGCAGCTTTGACAGCCGAACCTCTGGAAACACCATATATTTT; CDR3: CASSFDSRTSGNTIYF
V: TRBV5-8; J: TRBJ2-7; D: TRBD2; size: NA; DNA: TGTGCCAGCAGCAGGACTAGCGGGAGGCTCGAGCAGTACTTC; CDR3: CASSRTSGRLEQYF
V: TRBV19; J: TRBJ2-5; D: NA; size: NA; DNA: TGTGCCAGTAGTATCTTCGGGGGTGAACGAGAGACCCAGTACTTC; CDR3: CASSIFGGERETQYF
V: TRBV5-8; J: TRBJ2-5; D: NA; size: few; DNA: TGTGCCAGCAGCTTGGGAATCGTCCAAGAGACCCAGTACTTC; CDR3: CASSLGIVQETQYF
V: TRBV6-1; J: TRBJ1-6; D: NA; size: NA; DNA: TGTGCCAGCAGTGAAGCGGGGTCAAAAGTGGGCGCCTATAATTCACCCCTCCACTTT; CDR3: CASSEAGSKVGAYNSPLHF
V: TRBV4-1; J: TRBJ2-7; D: TRBD2; size: NA; DNA: TGCGCCAGCAGCCAAGAGGGGGCTAGCGGGAGGGCCGGAGAGCAGTACTTC; CDR3: CASSQEGASGRAGEQYF
V: TRBV5-1; J: TRBJ2-3; D: NA; size: NA; DNA: TGCGCCAGCAGCTTGACAGTTGATACAGATACGCAGTATTTT; CDR3: CASSLTVDTDTQYF